What follows describes a single T cell receptor (beta chain). It lacks a known antigen. No base-level quality is on record; no much larger clone is a single base apart. This record comes from a study of T cell responses to AZD1222 COVID-19 vaccine (TCRdb year 2021). Regarding the study in general: AZD1222 recipients whose second dose came at about 4 weeks and those whose second dose came at about 12 weeks were combined into one group, since spike-specific TCR depth and breadth did not differ between the two schedules. TCR sequencing covered 233 trial participants: 207 given two doses of AZD1222 and approximately 26 given two doses of MenACWY control vaccine. Trial participants were enrolled into age subgroups of 18-55, 56-69 and 70-plus years, which contained about 150, 27 and 61 TCR-sequenced participants, respectively.

The CDR3 regions of human TCRbeta chains were analyzed by immunosequencing. The published analysis was carried out like this. Repertoire TCRs were checked for matches against a reference library of SARS-CoV-2-specific TCRs that had been generated using the MIRA antigen-specificity platform. Breadth was defined as the fraction of unique TCRs that were SARS-CoV-2-associated. Depth was defined as the fraction of total T cells that were SARS-CoV-2-associated. Using the MIRA data, every spike-specific TCR was mapped to the spike region that the TCR reacted to and assigned to either a CD4 or a CD8 class. Log10-transformed breadth and depth values were compared by one-way ANOVA with Sidak's multiple comparisons tests. The source is immuneACCESS, and TCRdb retained only in-frame sequences with V and J called. Part of the clones is not carried over; for the studies checked, unresolved V genes explain less than half of this, and the remainder is unexplained. The DNA gave D and trimming, while V, J and clone size come from that table. Recorded for this sample are approximately 79,000 clones; about 86% of them occurred a single time. Over 7.5% of the sample belongs to the ten largest clones.

Via the germline V gene, CDR1 is SGHDT and CDR2 YYEEEE. The CDR3 measures 15 amino acids from cysteine to phenylalanine. The CDR3 DNA has 45 bases and is translated from base 1. V gives up 4 bases and J gives up 4 bases, and the segment between their germline ends measures 15 bases. General study outcomes and caveats: After two AZD1222 doses, spike-specific TCR breadth and depth were significantly higher than at day 0 and than in MenACWY recipients. CD4 TCRs associated with the vaccine covered the entire spike protein, and the dominant responses were in regions 160-218 and 743-854. In the small 56-69-year group, the increase in depth fell short of significance, most likely because of low power. Reportedly, almost half of the unique spike-specific TCRs recognized epitopes lying outside the regions that are mutated in the B.1.351 and B.1.1.7 variants. No day 14 peak-response samples were available, so repertoires were characterized only after the peak T cell response. Only five or six AZD1222 recipients were SARS-CoV-2 seropositive at baseline, limiting conclusions about previously exposed vaccinees. Most participants were white British and females outnumbered males, and the authors suggested that clonal diversity may have been underestimated.

The sample's time point, from its label and the paper: baseline before first vaccination. Vaccinee samples came from UK trials COV001 and COV002, including a single-blind randomized controlled phase 2/3 trial of AZD1222 (ChAdOx1 nCoV-19) in healthy adults. Trial participant PBMC samples were collected at day 0 and day 28 after the second dose for TCRbeta chain sequencing. Specimen: peripheral blood, collected on day 0 of AZD1222 vaccination. The clonotype comes from an adult in good health. The chain is assembled from TRBV5-6 and TRBJ1-3; 5 matching bases give a weak D call of TRBD1. The DNA reads TGTGCCAGCAGCCTCAGGGTTCACGCGGGAAACACCATATATTTT. Translated, this is CASSLRVHAGNTIYF.